This TCR beta chain was captured in a study of cytomegalovirus exposure and HLA in healthy donors. As for the study in general: The 550 to 800 first-cohort repertoires and the roughly 120 validation repertoires shared the same platform, a later analysis reported. Study-wide points: Rare sequences made up most TCRs, while some public TCRs were found in many donors. It was 164 TCR beta chains that were listed as cytomegalovirus-associated.

The assay was immunoSEQ multiplex PCR, and TCRdb's table has in-frame clones only and misses some. The table lists some 120,000 clones, 90% to 96% of them singletons. An approximately 120-subject validation cohort, separate from the approximately 720-subject first cohort, supplied the donors. Deletions cut 8 bases from V and 10 bases from J, with 5 bases between. The CDR3 runs 8 residues. Germline-derived CDR1 and CDR2 are MDHEN and SYDVKM. As for this clone: What it recognizes is unknown.

The sample comprised PBMCs. The chain uses TRBV28 and TRBJ1-1; D gene uncertain. This receptor was taken from a man between 18 and 29 years old in good health and CMV-seronegative. The CDR3 spells CASRGAFF. DNA for the CDR3: TGTGCCAGCCGCGGAGCTTTCTTT. Complete variable domain (other parts from reference TRBV28 and TRBJ1-1): DVKVTQSSRYLVKRTGEKVFLECVQDMDHENMFWYRQDPGLGLRLIYFSYDVKMKEKGDIPEGYSVSREKKERFSLILESASTNQTSMYLCASRGAFFGQGTRLTVV.